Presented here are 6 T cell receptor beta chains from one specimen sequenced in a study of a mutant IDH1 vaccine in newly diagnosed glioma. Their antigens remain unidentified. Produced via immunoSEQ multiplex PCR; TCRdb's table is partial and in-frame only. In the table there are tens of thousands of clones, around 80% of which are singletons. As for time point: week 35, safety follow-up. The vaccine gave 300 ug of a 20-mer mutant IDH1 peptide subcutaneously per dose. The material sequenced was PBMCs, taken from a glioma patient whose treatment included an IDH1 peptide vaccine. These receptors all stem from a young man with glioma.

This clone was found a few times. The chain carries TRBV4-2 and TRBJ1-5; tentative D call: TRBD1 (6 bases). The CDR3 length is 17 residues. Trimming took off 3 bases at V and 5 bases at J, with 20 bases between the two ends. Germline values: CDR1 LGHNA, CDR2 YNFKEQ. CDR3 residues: CASSQGGMRRPDQPQHF. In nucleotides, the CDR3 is TGTGCCAGCAGCCAGGGGGGCATGCGGCGCCCGGATCAGCCCCAGCATTTT.

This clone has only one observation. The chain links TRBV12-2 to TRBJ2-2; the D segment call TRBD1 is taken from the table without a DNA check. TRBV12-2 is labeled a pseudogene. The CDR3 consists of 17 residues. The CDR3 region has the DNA TGTGCAAGTCGCTTAGGTATTCCGACAGCGAACACCGGGGAGCTGTTTTTT. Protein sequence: CASRLGIPTANTGELFF.

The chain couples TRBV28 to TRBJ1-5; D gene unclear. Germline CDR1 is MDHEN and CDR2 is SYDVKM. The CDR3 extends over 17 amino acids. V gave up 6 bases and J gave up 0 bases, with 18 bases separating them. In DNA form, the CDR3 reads TGTGCCAGCAGCTCCATCCAGAGCCTTTATAGCAATCAGCCCCAGCATTTT. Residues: CASSSIQSLYSNQPQHF.

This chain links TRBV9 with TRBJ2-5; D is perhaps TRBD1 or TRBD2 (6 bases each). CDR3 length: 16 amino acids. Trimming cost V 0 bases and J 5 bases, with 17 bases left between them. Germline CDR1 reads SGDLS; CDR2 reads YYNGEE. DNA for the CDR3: TGTGCCAGCAGCGTAGGGTTTGGAGGGGGAGGTGAGACCCAGTACTTC. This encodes CASSVGFGGGGETQYF.

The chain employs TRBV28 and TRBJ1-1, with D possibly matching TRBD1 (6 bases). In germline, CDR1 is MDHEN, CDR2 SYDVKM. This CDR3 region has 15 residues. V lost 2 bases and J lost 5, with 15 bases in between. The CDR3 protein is CASSLSLGAQTEAFF. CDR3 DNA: TGTGCCAGCAGTTTAAGTCTGGGGGCGCAAACTGAAGCTTTCTTT.

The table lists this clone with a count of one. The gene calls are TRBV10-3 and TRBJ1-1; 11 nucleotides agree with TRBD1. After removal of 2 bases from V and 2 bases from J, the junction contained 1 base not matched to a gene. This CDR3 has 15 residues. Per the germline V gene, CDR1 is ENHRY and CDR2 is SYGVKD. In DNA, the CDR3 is TGTGCCATCAGTGAGAGGACAGGGGGCAACACTGAAGCTTTCTTT. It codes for CAISERTGGNTEAFF.